This entry features one T cell receptor beta chain sequence. Only in-frame clones appear in the TCRdb table, and some are missing; sequencing was by immunoSEQ multiplex PCR. The repertoire consists of about 6,800 clones, with just under 75% occurring once and the leading ten covering less than 3.5%. These data originate in a study of neoadjuvant anti-PD-1 for oral cavity cancer. The CDR3 is 15 amino acids. Germline V gene sequence: CDR1 LNHDA, CDR2 SQIVND (reference sequence). Trimming took off 7 bases at V and 4 bases at J, with 19 bases between the two ends. The source was PBMCs, collected before nivolumab (anti-PD-1) treatment. V is TRBV19 and J is TRBJ1-1; D might be TRBD1 (5 bases). This receptor was obtained from a person aged 40 to 85 with oral cavity squamous cell carcinoma. CDR3 nucleotide sequence: TGTGCCAGTACCATGGATGGGGCTGGGTTCACTGAAGCTTTCTTT. It translates to CASTMDGAGFTEAFF. The variable domain in full, completed from reference TRBV19 and TRBJ1-1, reads DGGITQSPKYLFRKEGQNVTLSCEQNLNHDAMYWYRQDPGQGLRLIYYSQIVNDFQKGDIAEGYSVSREKKESFPLTVTSAQKNPTAFYLCASTMDGAGFTEAFFGQGTRLTVV.